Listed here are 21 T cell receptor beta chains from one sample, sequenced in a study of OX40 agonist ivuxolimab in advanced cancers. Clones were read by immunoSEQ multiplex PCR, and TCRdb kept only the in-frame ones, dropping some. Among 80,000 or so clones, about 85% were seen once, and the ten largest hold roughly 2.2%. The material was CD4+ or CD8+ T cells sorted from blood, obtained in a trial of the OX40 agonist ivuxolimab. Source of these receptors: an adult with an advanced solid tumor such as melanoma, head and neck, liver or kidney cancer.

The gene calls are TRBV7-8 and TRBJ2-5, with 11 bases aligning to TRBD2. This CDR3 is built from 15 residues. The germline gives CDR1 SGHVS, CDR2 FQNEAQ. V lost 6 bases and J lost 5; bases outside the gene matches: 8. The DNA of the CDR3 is TGTGCCAGCAGAGCTAGCGGGGGGCCGGGGGAGACCCAGTACTTC. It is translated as CASRASGGPGETQYF.

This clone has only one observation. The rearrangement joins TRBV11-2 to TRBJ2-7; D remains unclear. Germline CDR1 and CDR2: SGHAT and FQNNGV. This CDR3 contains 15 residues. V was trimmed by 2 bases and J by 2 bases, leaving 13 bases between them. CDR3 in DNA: TGTGCCAGCAGCTTAAGTGGCGGTTCTCCCTACGAGCAGTACTTC. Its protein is CASSLSGGSPYEQYF. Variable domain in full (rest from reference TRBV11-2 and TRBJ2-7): EAGVAQSPRYKIIEKRQSVAFWCNPISGHATLYWYQQILGQGPKLLIQFQNNGVVDDSQLPKDRFSAERLKGVDSTLKIQPAKLEDSAVYLCASSLSGGSPYEQYFGPGTRLTVT.

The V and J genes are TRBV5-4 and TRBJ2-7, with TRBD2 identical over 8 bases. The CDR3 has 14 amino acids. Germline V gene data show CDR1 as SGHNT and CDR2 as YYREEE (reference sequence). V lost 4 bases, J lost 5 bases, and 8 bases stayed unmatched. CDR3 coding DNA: TGTGCCAGCAGCCGCCGGGAGGGGCTCCACGAGCAGTACTTC. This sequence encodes CASSRREGLHEQYF.

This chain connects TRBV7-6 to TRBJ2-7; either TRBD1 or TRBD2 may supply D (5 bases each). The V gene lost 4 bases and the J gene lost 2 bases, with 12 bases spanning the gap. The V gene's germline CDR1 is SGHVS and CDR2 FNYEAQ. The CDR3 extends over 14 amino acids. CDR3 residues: CASSSPGPAYEQYF. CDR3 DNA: TGTGCCAGCAGCTCCCCGGGGCCGGCCTACGAGCAGTACTTC.

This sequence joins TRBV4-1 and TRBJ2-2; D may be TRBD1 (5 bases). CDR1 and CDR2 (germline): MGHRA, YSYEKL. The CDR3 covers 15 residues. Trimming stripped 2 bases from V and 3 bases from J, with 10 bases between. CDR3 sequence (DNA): TGCGCCAGCAGCCAACTCGACAGAGACACCGGGGAGCTGTTTTTT. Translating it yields CASSQLDRDTGELFF.

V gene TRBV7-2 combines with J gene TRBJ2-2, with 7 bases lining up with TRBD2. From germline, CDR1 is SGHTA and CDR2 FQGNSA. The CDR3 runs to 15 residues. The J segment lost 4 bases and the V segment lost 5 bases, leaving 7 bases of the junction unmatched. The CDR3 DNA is TGTGCCAGCAGCCCAATGGGGGGGACCACCGGGGAGCTGTTTTTT. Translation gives CASSPMGGTTGELFF.

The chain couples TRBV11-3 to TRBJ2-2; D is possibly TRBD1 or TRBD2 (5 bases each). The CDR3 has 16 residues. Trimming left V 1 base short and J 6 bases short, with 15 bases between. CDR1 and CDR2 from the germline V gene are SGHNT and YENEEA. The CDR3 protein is CASSLVQGASSGELFF. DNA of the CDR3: TGTGCCAGCAGCTTAGTCCAGGGAGCTAGTTCCGGGGAGCTGTTTTTT.

The DNA for the CDR3 is TGTGCCAGCAGCGCCAGAGACAGGTTCAACGAGCAGTACTTC. Its translation: CASSARDRFNEQYF. This chain connects TRBV9 to TRBJ2-7; D might be TRBD1 (6 bases). Germline assignment: CDR1 SGDLS and CDR2 YYNGEE. V lost 3 bases to trimming and J lost 5 bases, with 15 bases between them. There are 14 residues in the CDR3.

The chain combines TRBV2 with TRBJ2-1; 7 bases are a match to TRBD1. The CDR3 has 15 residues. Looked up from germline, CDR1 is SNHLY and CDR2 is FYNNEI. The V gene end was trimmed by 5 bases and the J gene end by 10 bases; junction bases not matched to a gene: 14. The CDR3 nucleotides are TGTGCCAGCAGTAGACAGGGTCGGATCCCCGGGGAGCAGTTCTTC. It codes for CASSRQGRIPGEQFF.

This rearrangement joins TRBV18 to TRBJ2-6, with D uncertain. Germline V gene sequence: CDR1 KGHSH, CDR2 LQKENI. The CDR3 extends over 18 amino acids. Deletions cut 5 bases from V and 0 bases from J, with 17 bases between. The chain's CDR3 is CASSSNRQISSGANVLTF. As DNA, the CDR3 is TGTGCCAGCTCAAGCAATAGACAAATCTCCTCTGGGGCCAACGTCCTGACTTTC.

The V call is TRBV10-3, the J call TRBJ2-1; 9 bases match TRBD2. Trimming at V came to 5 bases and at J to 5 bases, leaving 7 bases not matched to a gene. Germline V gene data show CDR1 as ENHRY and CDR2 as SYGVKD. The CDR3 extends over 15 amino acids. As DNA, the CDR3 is TGTGCCATCAGTTGGACTAGCGAGACCAACAATGAGCAGTTCTTC. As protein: CAISWTSETNNEQFF.

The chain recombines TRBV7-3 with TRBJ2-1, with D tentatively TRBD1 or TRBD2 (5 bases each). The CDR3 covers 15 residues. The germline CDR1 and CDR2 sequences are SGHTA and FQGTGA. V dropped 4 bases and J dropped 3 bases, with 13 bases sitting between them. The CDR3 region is CASSWGTSNYNEQFF. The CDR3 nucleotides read TGTGCCAGCAGCTGGGGGACCTCCAACTACAATGAGCAGTTCTTC.

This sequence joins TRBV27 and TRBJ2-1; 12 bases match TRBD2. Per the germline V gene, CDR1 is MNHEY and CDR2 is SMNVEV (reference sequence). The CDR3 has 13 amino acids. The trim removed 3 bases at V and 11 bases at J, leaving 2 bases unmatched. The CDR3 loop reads CASSLLAGGQQFF. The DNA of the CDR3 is TGTGCCAGCAGTTTGCTAGCGGGGGGGCAGCAGTTCTTC.

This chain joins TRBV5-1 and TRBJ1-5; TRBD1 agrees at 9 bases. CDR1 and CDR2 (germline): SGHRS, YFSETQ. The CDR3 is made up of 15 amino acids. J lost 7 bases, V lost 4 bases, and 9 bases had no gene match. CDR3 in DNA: TGCGCCAGCAGCCTGGGACAGGGAGTAGGACAGCCCCAGCATTTT. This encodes CASSLGQGVGQPQHF.

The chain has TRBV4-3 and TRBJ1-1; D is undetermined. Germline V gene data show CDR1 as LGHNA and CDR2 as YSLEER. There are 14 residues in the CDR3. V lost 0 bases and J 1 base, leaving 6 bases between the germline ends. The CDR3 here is CASSQDAANTEAFF. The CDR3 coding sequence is TGCGCCAGCAGCCAAGATGCGGCGAACACTGAAGCTTTCTTT.

DNA of the CDR3: TGTGCCAGCAGTTTCCCGGGACAGGGGAATTCACCCCTCCACTTT. Its protein is CASSFPGQGNSPLHF. The rearrangement uses TRBV28 and TRBJ1-6, with 10 bases aligning to TRBD1. The CDR3 totals 15 residues. Germline loops: CDR1 MDHEN, CDR2 SYDVKM. Unmatched junction bases numbered 3, after V lost 3 bases and J lost 7 bases.

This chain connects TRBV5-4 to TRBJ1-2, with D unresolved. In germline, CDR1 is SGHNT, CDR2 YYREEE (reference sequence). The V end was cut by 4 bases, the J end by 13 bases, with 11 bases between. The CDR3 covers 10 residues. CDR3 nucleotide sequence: TGTGCCAGCAGCCAAGTTACATTCACCTTC. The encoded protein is CASSQVTFTF.

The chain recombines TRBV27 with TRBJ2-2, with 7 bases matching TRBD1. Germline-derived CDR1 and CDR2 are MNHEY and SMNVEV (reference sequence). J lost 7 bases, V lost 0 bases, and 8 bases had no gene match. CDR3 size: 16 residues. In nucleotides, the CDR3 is TGTGCCAGCAGTTTATCGTACAGGGGCGAGGTCGGGGAGCTGTTTTTT. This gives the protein CASSLSYRGEVGELFF.

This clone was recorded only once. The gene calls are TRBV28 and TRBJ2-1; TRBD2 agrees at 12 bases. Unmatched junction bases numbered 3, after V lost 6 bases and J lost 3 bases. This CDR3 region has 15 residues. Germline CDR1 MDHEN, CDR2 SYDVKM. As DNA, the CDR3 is TGTGCCAGCAGAGGGACTAGCGGGTTCTACAATGAGCAGTTCTTC. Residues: CASRGTSGFYNEQFF.

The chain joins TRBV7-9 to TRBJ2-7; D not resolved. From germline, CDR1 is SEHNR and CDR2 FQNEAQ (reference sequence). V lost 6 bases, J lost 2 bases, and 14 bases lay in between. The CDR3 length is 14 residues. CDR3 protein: CASSPTGKTYEQYF. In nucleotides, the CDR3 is TGTGCCAGCAGTCCAACGGGCAAAACCTACGAGCAGTACTTC.

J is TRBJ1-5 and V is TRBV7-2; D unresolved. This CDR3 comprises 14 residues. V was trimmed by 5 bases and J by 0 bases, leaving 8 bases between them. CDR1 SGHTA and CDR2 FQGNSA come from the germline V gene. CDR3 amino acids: CASSLSDSNQPQHF. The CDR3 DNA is TGTGCCAGCAGCCTGTCAGATAGCAATCAGCCCCAGCATTTT.